The table lists the clone carrying this T cell receptor (beta chain) with a count of one. These data belong to a study of blood T cell repertoires in COVID-19. For the study at large: Samples of COVID-19 (acute and convalescent) were obtained from the United States, Italy and Spain. T cells, B-cell-depleted T cells, or PBMCs supplied cDNA or gDNA.

Authors' data handling: It was from reference gene primer amplification that nucleated cell counts were estimated. Sequencing was performed with immunoSEQ multiplex PCR; in TCRdb, only in-frame clones are kept and a portion is missing. V and J calls and clone size are those listed in that table; D and trimming were worked out from the DNA. The sample yields 85,000 to 130,000 clones, over 70% seen once. This CDR3 spans 11 amino acids. V was trimmed by 7 bases and J by 7 bases, leaving 10 bases between them. Germline values: CDR1 SGHAT, CDR2 FQNNGV. The sequenced sample consisted of peripheral blood. J is TRBJ1-1 and V is TRBV11-2; TRBD1 might be the D (5 bases). The clonotype originates from a man aged 45-60 years with acute or convalescent COVID-19. The CDR3 nucleotides are TGTGCCAGCACCGTCGGGGGTGAAGCTTTCTTT. Its protein is CASTVGGEAFF.